Given below is one TCR beta chain in context. What it binds is not known. This sample stems from a study of cytomegalovirus exposure and HLA in healthy donors. These donors were members of the approximately 110-subject validation cohort, a group separate from the roughly 670-subject first cohort. Assay used: immunoSEQ multiplex PCR; TCRdb lists only in-frame clones, some missing. The sample yields 110,000 or so clones, around 88% seen once. Study-level points and caveats: Three CMV-associated chains proved CMV antigen-specific in vitro.

The receptor comes from a young man in good health and CMV-seronegative. Sequencing was carried out using PBMCs.

Here the CDR3 reads CASSDRGLRQPQHF. CDR3 sequence (DNA): TGTGCCAGCAGTGACAGGGGGTTAAGGCAGCCCCAGCATTTT. The chain couples TRBV2 to TRBJ1-5; 7 bases align to TRBD1. There are 14 residues in the CDR3. Germline CDR1 and CDR2: SNHLY and FYNNEI. Unmatched junction bases numbered 6, after V lost 3 bases and J lost 7 bases. The entire variable domain, with the rest obtained from reference TRBV2 and TRBJ1-5, is as follows: EPEVTQTPSHQVTQMGQEVILRCVPISNHLYFYWYRQILGQKVEFLVSFYNNEISEKSEIFDDQFSVERPDGSNFTLKIRSTKLEDSAMYFCASSDRGLRQPQHFGDGTRLSIL.